The 30 T cell receptor beta chains below come from one sample, sequenced in a study of blood T cell repertoires in COVID-19. Using immunoSEQ multiplex PCR, the repertoire was profiled, and TCRdb retains in-frame clones only, with some absent. Of roughly 150,000 clones in the sample, roughly 83% were seen once. What was sequenced was PBMCs or T cells enriched from blood (not recorded which). These receptor sequences come from a man aged 65 to 85 who had been exposed to COVID-19.

The chain employs TRBV27 and TRBJ1-1, with D possibly TRBD1 on 5 matching bases. The CDR3 is 15 amino acids. The ends were cut back, 0 bases at V and 5 bases at J, with 13 bases in the middle. Looked up from germline, CDR1 is MNHEY and CDR2 is SMNVEV (reference sequence). The CDR3 protein is CASSLSRQGRTEAFF. The CDR3 coding sequence is TGTGCCAGCAGTTTATCGAGGCAGGGAAGGACTGAAGCTTTCTTT.

The chain joins TRBV18 to TRBJ1-2; unclear D gene. Trimming removed 1 base at V and 4 bases at J, with 10 bases between. The CDR3 length is 14 residues. Germline V gene lookup returns CDR1 KGHSH and CDR2 LQKENI. CDR3 loop: CASSPQRSGYGYTF. In DNA, the CDR3 is TGTGCCAGCTCACCACAGCGTTCGGGCTATGGCTACACCTTC.

The table lists this clone with a count of one. The DNA of the CDR3 is TGTGCCAGCAGCTTGAGGGACAGTCGAGCTTCACCCCTCCACTTT. It is translated as CASSLRDSRASPLHF. The chain recombines TRBV7-2 with TRBJ1-6, with 7 bases fitting TRBD1. Unmatched junction bases numbered 8, after V lost 3 bases and J lost 9 bases. In germline, CDR1 is SGHTA, CDR2 FQGNSA. The CDR3 length is 15 residues.

The genes are TRBV5-1 and TRBJ2-2; a possible D gene is TRBD1 (5 bases). Trimming stripped 1 base from V and 5 bases from J, with 12 bases between. CDR1 and CDR2 (germline): SGHRS, YFSETQ. The CDR3 has 15 amino acids. The CDR3 spells CASSLFDRPTGELFF. The CDR3 DNA reads as TGCGCCAGCAGCTTGTTTGACAGACCGACCGGGGAGCTGTTTTTT. Drawing the rest from reference TRBV5-1 and TRBJ2-2, the complete variable domain is KAGVTQTPRYLIKTRGQQVTLSCSPISGHRSVSWYQQTPGQGLQFLFEYFSETQRNKGNFPGRFSGRQFSNSRSEMNVSTLELGDSALYLCASSLFDRPTGELFFGEGSRLTVL.

This clone was seen only a few times. The rearrangement joins TRBV5-1 to TRBJ1-2; 8 nucleotides line up with TRBD1. J lost 8 bases, V lost 0 bases, and 9 bases had no gene match. Germline V gene data show CDR1 as SGHRS and CDR2 as YFSETQ. The CDR3 loop spans 15 amino acids. CDR3 residues: CASSLAGQVRRGYTF. DNA for the CDR3: TGCGCCAGCAGCTTGGCGGGACAGGTCCGTCGGGGCTACACCTTC.

A single count supports this clone. Other nucleotide sequences in the sample specify the same CDR3. The V gene is TRBV7-9, the J gene TRBJ2-7; D perhaps matches TRBD1 (6 bases). The CDR3 spans 14 residues. The V and J ends lost 1 base and 5 bases respectively, with 12 bases between them. Germline V gene data show CDR1 as SEHNR and CDR2 as FQNEAQ (reference sequence). CDR3 residues: CASSLVGGSNEQYF. The CDR3 nucleotides are TGTGCCAGCAGCTTAGTAGGGGGTAGCAACGAGCAGTACTTC.

This chain uses TRBV20-1 with TRBJ1-2; D remains unclear. The CDR3 is made up of 11 amino acids. From germline, CDR1 is DFQATT and CDR2 SNEGSKA (reference sequence). V lost 0 bases to trimming and J lost 8 bases, with 7 bases between them. CDR3 protein: CSARDGYGYTF. CDR3 nucleotide sequence: TGCAGTGCTAGAGACGGGTACGGCTACACCTTC.

This clone was detected once. The CDR3 loop reads CASSLGAGLVGNTEAFF. The CDR3 nucleotides are TGTGCCAGCAGCTTAGGGGCTGGGTTGGTAGGGAACACTGAAGCTTTCTTT. This chain uses TRBV7-2 with TRBJ1-1, with D uncertain. Trimming left V 1 base short and J 1 base short, with 16 bases between. The CDR3 is made up of 17 amino acids. Looked up from germline, CDR1 is SGHTA and CDR2 is FQGNSA. Full variable domain (outside the CDR3, taken from reference TRBV7-2 and TRBJ1-1): GAGVSQSPSNKVTEKGKDVELRCDPISGHTALYWYRQSLGQGLEFLIYFQGNSAPDKSGLPSDRFSAERTGGSVSTLTIQRTQQEDSAVYLCASSLGAGLVGNTEAFFGQGTRLTVV.

The rearrangement uses TRBV7-9 and TRBJ1-4; no clear D. The CDR3 runs 13 residues. Germline values: CDR1 SEHNR, CDR2 FQNEAQ (reference sequence). Trimming pared 5 bases from V and 4 bases from J, leaving 8 bases between. CDR3 amino acids: CASSMGLNEKLFF. The DNA of the CDR3 is TGTGCCAGCAGCATGGGCCTTAATGAAAAACTGTTTTTT.

The genes are TRBV29-1 and TRBJ1-1; TRBD1 might be the D (6 bases). Trimming removed 7 bases at V and 5 bases at J, with 14 bases between. There are 12 residues in the CDR3. The germline V gene has CDR1 SQVTM and CDR2 ANQGSEA. DNA of the CDR3: TGCAGCGCCGGGACCCAGGGGACTGAAGCTTTCTTT. This codes for CSAGTQGTEAFF.

This clone was counted between two and nine times. This sample includes further DNA sequences coding for the same CDR3. The rearrangement uses TRBV19 and TRBJ1-2; D remains unclear. Germline V gene data show CDR1 as LNHDA and CDR2 as SQIVND (reference sequence). V was pared by 3 bases and J by 0 bases, with 8 bases between. The CDR3 loop spans 14 amino acids. CDR3 loop: CASSIVGANYGYTF. The CDR3 DNA sequence: TGTGCCAGTAGTATTGTCGGGGCTAACTATGGCTACACCTTC.

This chain links TRBV14 with TRBJ2-7; the D gene is possibly TRBD2 (6 bases). The CDR3 length is 14 residues. CDR1 and CDR2 (germline): SGHDN, FVKESK. V was shortened by 3 bases and J by 5 bases, with 14 bases between the two germline ends. For the CDR3, the DNA is TGTGCCAGCAGCCAGCAACGGGAGATCGACGAGCAGTACTTC. As protein: CASSQQREIDEQYF.

This clone appeared a few times. The chain recombines TRBV7-2 with TRBJ1-1; the D is unclear. Germline values: CDR1 SGHTA, CDR2 FQGNSA. CDR3 length equals 14 residues. Trimming took off 2 bases at V and 5 bases at J, with 12 bases between the two ends. Written as DNA, the CDR3 is TGTGCCAGCAGCTTAAGGGAGGGAATTACTGAAGCTTTCTTT. Its translation: CASSLREGITEAFF.

The V call is TRBV9, the J call TRBJ2-7, with a weak D call TRBD2 (5 bases). Trimming took off 0 bases at V and 2 bases at J, with 12 bases between the two ends. Germline loops: CDR1 SGDLS, CDR2 YYNGEE. CDR3 length equals 15 residues. The CDR3 reads CASSVGGKGTYEQYF. DNA of the CDR3: TGTGCCAGCAGCGTAGGAGGGAAGGGAACCTACGAGCAGTACTTC.

The J gene is TRBJ1-2, the V gene TRBV5-6, with D possibly TRBD1 on 5 matching bases. The CDR3 has 14 residues. Deletions cut 3 bases from V and 4 bases from J, with 13 bases between. The germline gives CDR1 SGHDT, CDR2 YYEEEE. CDR3 region: CASSSSGETYGYTF. DNA of the CDR3: TGTGCCAGCAGCTCATCGGGGGAGACCTATGGCTACACCTTC.

The rearrangement uses TRBV3-1 (or the pseudogene TRBV3-2) and TRBJ2-2; 7 bases map to TRBD2. The CDR3 consists of 16 residues. The germline V gene encodes CDR1 LGHDT and CDR2 YNNKEL (reference sequence). With V trimmed by 2 bases and J by 2 bases, 5 bases remained unmatched. The CDR3 DNA reads as TGTGCCAGCAGCCAACGGGCTAGCGGTAACACCGGGGAGCTGTTTTTT. This sequence encodes CASSQRASGNTGELFF.

The chain is built from TRBV5-4 and TRBJ1-6; TRBD1 aligns across 7 bases. The V and J ends lost 4 bases and 7 bases, in that order; junction bases with no gene match: 5. The germline gives CDR1 SGHNT, CDR2 YYREEE (reference sequence). CDR3 length equals 14 residues. CDR3 protein: CASSQQGSNSPLHF. CDR3 nucleotides: TGTGCCAGCAGCCAACAGGGGTCAAATTCACCCCTCCACTTT.

J is TRBJ2-3 and V is TRBV19; TRBD2 matches at 8 bases. The CDR3 sequence is 16 residues long. Germline CDR1 reads LNHDA; CDR2 reads SQIVND (reference sequence). V shed 5 bases, J shed 2 bases, and the junction held 9 bases outside the gene matches. The CDR3 protein is CASSDGGRLNTDTQYF. The CDR3 DNA sequence: TGTGCCAGTAGTGATGGCGGGAGGCTCAACACAGATACGCAGTATTTT.

The chain is built from TRBV6-2 or TRBV6-3 and TRBJ2-7, with TRBD1 as a possible D gene (5 bases). Germline V gene sequence: CDR1 MNHEY, CDR2 SVGEGT. CDR3 length: 11 amino acids. The ends were cut back, 5 bases at V and 3 bases at J, with 5 bases in the middle. The DNA for the CDR3 is TGTGCCAGCAGTAGGGGCTACGAGCAGTACTTC. Translated: CASSRGYEQYF.

Written as DNA, the CDR3 is TGTGCCAGCAGTTTTAGGGGTTTTAGCTCTGTTCAGCCCCAGCATTTT. Translating it yields CASSFRGFSSVQPQHF. The genes are TRBV28 and TRBJ1-5; the D gene is possibly TRBD1 (5 bases). V was cut by 3 bases and J by 6 bases, with 18 bases left in between. The CDR3 contains 16 residues. Germline CDR1 and CDR2: MDHEN and SYDVKM.

V usage is TRBV5-4 and J usage is TRBJ1-6; 11 positions match TRBD1. The V gene's germline CDR1 is SGHNT and CDR2 YYREEE (reference sequence). This CDR3 has 15 residues. V shed 6 bases and J 7 bases; nucleotides not matched to a gene: 6. CDR3 nucleotides: TGTGCCAGCACCTCGGACAGGGGGCGAAATTCACCCCTCCACTTT. It is translated as CASTSDRGRNSPLHF.

This chain links TRBV6-2 or TRBV6-3 with TRBJ2-7; D gene uncertain. V gave up 0 bases and J gave up 3 bases, with 6 bases separating them. Germline assignment: CDR1 MNHEY and CDR2 SVGEGT. This CDR3 comprises 13 residues. The CDR3 coding sequence is TGTGCCAGCAGTTACTCGCCAGACTACGAGCAGTACTTC. Protein sequence: CASSYSPDYEQYF.

The rearrangement uses TRBV28 and TRBJ1-1; D may be TRBD1 (6 bases). Trimming pared 7 bases from V and 6 bases from J, leaving 15 bases between. Germline V gene sequence: CDR1 MDHEN, CDR2 SYDVKM. This CDR3 region has 13 residues. The CDR3 region has the DNA TGTGCCAGCACCCAAGGGGGGGGGTCTGAAGCTTTCTTT. Encoded protein: CASTQGGGSEAFF. Supplemented by reference TRBV28 and TRBJ1-1, the full variable domain reads DVKVTQSSRYLVKRTGEKVFLECVQDMDHENMFWYRQDPGLGLRLIYFSYDVKMKEKGDIPEGYSVSREKKERFSLILESASTNQTSMYLCASTQGGGSEAFFGQGTRLTVV.

This clone has a handful of counts. The chain uses TRBV18 and TRBJ1-1, with 7 bases aligning to TRBD1. The germline V gene has CDR1 KGHSH and CDR2 LQKENI. V lost 7 bases to trimming and J lost 2 bases; unmatched junction nucleotides: 7. This CDR3 contains 14 residues. In nucleotides, the CDR3 is TGTGCCAGCTTGGACGGAGGGGGCAACACTGAAGCTTTCTTT. Its translation is CASLDGGGNTEAFF.

V usage is TRBV5-1 and J usage is TRBJ1-1; D not resolved. This CDR3 contains 15 residues. In germline, CDR1 is SGHRS, CDR2 YFSETQ. V was trimmed by 4 bases and J by 2 bases, leaving 15 bases between them. This CDR3 is CASSPGASQNTEAFF. For the CDR3, the DNA is TGCGCCAGCAGCCCTGGAGCCAGCCAAAACACTGAAGCTTTCTTT.

This chain links TRBV29-1 with TRBJ2-1; TRBD1 might be the D (5 bases). This CDR3 comprises 14 residues. The V gene's germline CDR1 is SQVTM and CDR2 ANQGSEA. The V end lost 7 bases, the J end lost 4 bases, and 17 bases lay between the germline ends. CDR3 amino acids: CSANRATGYNEQFF. DNA for the CDR3: TGCAGCGCGAACCGGGCTACAGGTTACAATGAGCAGTTCTTC.

The rearrangement joins TRBV19 to TRBJ1-3; no definite D call. The CDR3 contains 15 residues. The V end was cut by 7 bases, the J end by 0 bases, with 13 bases between. The germline V gene has CDR1 LNHDA and CDR2 SQIVND (reference sequence). This CDR3 reads CASKRGSSSGNTIYF. The CDR3, as DNA: TGTGCCAGTAAGCGTGGCTCATCCTCTGGAAACACCATATATTTT.

V usage is TRBV6-2 or TRBV6-3 and J usage is TRBJ1-2; TRBD1 aligns across 9 bases. Germline CDR1 MNHEY, CDR2 SVGEGT. There are 14 residues in the CDR3. J lost 8 bases, V lost 0 bases, and 4 bases had no gene match. The chain's CDR3 is CASSYSGQGRGYTF. The CDR3, as DNA: TGTGCCAGCAGTTACTCGGGACAGGGACGCGGCTACACCTTC.

Concerning this clone: Relative to the germline gene, one junction end is altered; a read error may explain this. The chain carries TRBV20-1 and TRBJ2-1, with 13 positions matching TRBD2. Germline CDR1 and CDR2: DFQATT and SNEGSKA (reference sequence). This CDR3 contains 11 residues. CDR3 region: CGTSGISEQFF. The CDR3 DNA follows: TGTGGGACTAGCGGGATCAGTGAGCAGTTCTTC.

The chain is built from TRBV4-3 and TRBJ2-1, with 8 bases that match TRBD2. V lost 4 bases and J lost 9; bases outside the gene matches: 5. In germline, CDR1 is LGHNA, CDR2 YSLEER. This CDR3 is built from 13 residues. The CDR3 DNA sequence: TGCGCCAGCAGCCCGGGACTAGAGGGTGAGCAGTTCTTC. This codes for CASSPGLEGEQFF.